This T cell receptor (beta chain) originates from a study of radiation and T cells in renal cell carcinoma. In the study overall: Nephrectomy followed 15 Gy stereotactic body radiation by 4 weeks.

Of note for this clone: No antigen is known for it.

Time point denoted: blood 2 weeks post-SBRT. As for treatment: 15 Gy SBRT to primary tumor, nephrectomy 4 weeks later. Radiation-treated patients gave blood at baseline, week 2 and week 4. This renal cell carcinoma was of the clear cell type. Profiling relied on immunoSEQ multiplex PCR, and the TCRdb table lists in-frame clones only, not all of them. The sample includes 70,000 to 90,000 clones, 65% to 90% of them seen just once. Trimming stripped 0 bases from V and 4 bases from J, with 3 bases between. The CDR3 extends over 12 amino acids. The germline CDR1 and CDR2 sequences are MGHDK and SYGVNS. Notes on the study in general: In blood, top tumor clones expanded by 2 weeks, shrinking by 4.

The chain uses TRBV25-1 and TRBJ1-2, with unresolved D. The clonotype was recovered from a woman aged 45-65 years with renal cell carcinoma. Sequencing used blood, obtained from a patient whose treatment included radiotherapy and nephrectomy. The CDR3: CASSEYSYGYTF. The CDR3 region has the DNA TGTGCCAGCAGTGAATACAGCTATGGCTACACCTTC.